One and the same sample provided the 7 T cell receptor beta chains below, sequenced in a study of Ad26.COV2.S vaccination and SARS-CoV-2 variants (dated by TCRdb to the early 2020s). This specimen's treatment or condition label, interpreted: roughly 20 received Ad26.COV2.S at low or high dose, single or two shots; roughly 5 received placebo; per-sample allocation not given. Repertoires of vaccine and placebo recipients were sequenced from samples taken on day 63 after the first injection. Receptors were amplified or captured by the immunoSEQ multiplex PCR assay. This immuneACCESS table, as held by TCRdb, lists in-frame sequences with V and J called but not all clones. Of the missing ones, under half trace to an unresolved V gene in checked studies; the others have no known cause. The sample table contains about 390,000 clones; only one count was recorded for 88% of them. Under 4% of the sample goes to the ten largest clones.

The material was peripheral blood, obtained in a trial of Ad26.COV2.S vaccine versus placebo. Receptors originate from a person between 18 and 65 years old who received the Ad26.COV2.S COVID-19 vaccine or a placebo.

The gene calls are TRBV6-2 or TRBV6-3 and TRBJ2-1; TRBD1 is a possible D gene (5 bases). The V gene's germline CDR1 is MNHEY and CDR2 SVGEGT. V shed 2 bases and J shed 6 bases, with 14 bases lying between them. The CDR3 has 15 residues. CDR3 nucleotides: TGTGCCAGCAGTTACGCCAGGGTAACGGGCAATGAGCAGTTCTTC. Amino acid sequence: CASSYARVTGNEQFF.

This clone was observed a few times. The chain's CDR3 is CASSLTTGSSYEQYF. Written as DNA, the CDR3 is TGTGCCAGCAGCTTAACCACAGGGTCCTCCTACGAGCAGTACTTC. The chain recombines TRBV7-8 with TRBJ2-7; tentatively, D is TRBD1 (6 bases). Trimming shortened V by 2 bases and J by 0 bases, and 11 bases separated the two germline ends. CDR1 SGHVS and CDR2 FQNEAQ come from the germline V gene. The CDR3 is 15 residues long.

The chain uses TRBV5-4 and TRBJ1-1; the D is unclear. Germline assignment: CDR1 SGHNT and CDR2 YYREEE (reference sequence). This CDR3 comprises 14 residues. V was cut by 1 base and J by 1 base, with 8 bases left in between. CDR3 residues: CASSLLGGNTEAFF. CDR3 nucleotide sequence: TGTGCCAGCAGCTTGCTTGGCGGGAACACTGAAGCTTTCTTT.

The chain carries TRBV5-1 and TRBJ1-2; no clear D gene. The germline V gene has CDR1 SGHRS and CDR2 YFSETQ. The germline V and J ends were trimmed by 0 bases and 4 bases, with 10 bases remaining between them. The CDR3 has 14 residues. The CDR3 sequence: CASSLGTRGYGYTF. CDR3 DNA: TGCGCCAGCAGCTTGGGGACCCGCGGCTATGGCTACACCTTC. Together with reference TRBV5-1 and TRBJ1-2, the CDR3 gives the full variable domain: KAGVTQTPRYLIKTRGQQVTLSCSPISGHRSVSWYQQTPGQGLQFLFEYFSETQRNKGNFPGRFSGRQFSNSRSEMNVSTLELGDSALYLCASSLGTRGYGYTFGSGTRLTVV.

This clone was observed once. This chain connects TRBV4-1 to TRBJ1-2; maybe TRBD1 (5 bases). This CDR3 is 17 amino acids long. Germline assignment: CDR1 MGHRA and CDR2 YSYEKL. Trimming took 3 bases from V and 0 from J, leaving 17 bases between them. The CDR3 region has the DNA TGCGCCAGCAGCCACAATTCCGGGACGGCAGCTAACTATGGCTACACCTTC. It translates to CASSHNSGTAANYGYTF.

In its sample, this clone was seen once. This sequence joins TRBV18 and TRBJ2-7; weak D call: TRBD1 (5 bases). V was shortened by 0 bases and J by 2 bases, with 8 bases between the two germline ends. The CDR3 is 14 residues long. The germline V gene encodes CDR1 KGHSH and CDR2 LQKENI. CDR3 sequence: CASSPPWGPYEQYF. DNA for the CDR3: TGTGCCAGCTCACCACCTTGGGGCCCCTACGAGCAGTACTTC. Full variable domain (missing parts from reference TRBV18 and TRBJ2-7): NAGVMQNPRHLVRRRGQEARLRCSPMKGHSHVYWYRQLPEEGLKFMVYLQKENIIDESGMPKERFSAEFPKEGPSILRIQQVVRGDSAAYFCASSPPWGPYEQYFGPGTRLTVT.

This clone was recorded once. This chain joins TRBV5-6 and TRBJ1-3; the D is unclear. In germline, CDR1 is SGHDT, CDR2 YYEEEE. Trimming took 1 base from V and 4 from J, leaving 6 bases between them. The CDR3 runs to 13 residues. The CDR3: CASSLFSGNTIYF. Written as DNA, the CDR3 is TGTGCCAGCAGCTTGTTTTCCGGAAACACCATATATTTT.